This T cell receptor (beta chain) stems from a study of cytomegalovirus exposure and HLA in healthy donors. Overall study context: Researchers found that around 80% of 350 to 500 genotyped donors fell within the Caucasian-associated ancestry cluster.

This PCR relied on a set of 60 Vbeta primers and 13 Jbeta primers. The data were produced by immunoSEQ multiplex PCR, yet TCRdb's version contains in-frame clones alone and is incomplete. There are roughly 150,000 clones in the sample; around 86% occur only once, and less than 1.5% lies in the top ten. Whole-study findings and limits: Most TCR sequences were rare, but some public TCRs occurred in many donors. Fewer N-insertions than the roughly 630-donor mean were reportedly shown by an Asian-associated ancestry cluster in a later analysis.

With regard to this clone: The antigen is unknown.

V lost 5 bases, J lost 5 bases, and 16 bases lay in between. This CDR3 comprises 14 residues. Germline loops: CDR1 SGHTA, CDR2 FQGNSA. J is TRBJ2-7 and V is TRBV7-2; D might be TRBD1 (5 bases). Sequences were obtained from PBMCs. The source is a female donor in good health and CMV-seronegative. CDR3 sequence: CASSIQGRVNEQYF. The CDR3 DNA follows: TGTGCCAGCAGCATTCAGGGTCGGGTCAACGAGCAGTACTTC.